This record concerns one TCR beta chain sequence. This sample was taken from a study of blood T cell repertoires in COVID-19. Study-level background: Samples of COVID-19 (acute and convalescent) were obtained from the United States, Italy and Spain. Sources were T cells, B-cell-depleted T cells, or PBMCs; the material itself was cDNA or gDNA.

The CDR3 runs to 13 residues. With V trimmed by 5 bases and J by 5 bases, 8 bases remained unmatched. Germline V gives CDR1 SQVTM, CDR2 ANQGSEA. In the original processing: Estimation of nucleated cell counts relied on the amplification of reference gene primers. This table comes from immunoSEQ multiplex PCR, and its TCRdb copy is limited to in-frame clones, with some not included. V and J calls and clone size follow that table, whereas D and trimming were derived from the DNA. This sample carries approximately 100,000 clones, roughly 85% of them seen once, and the ten largest clones take around 1.9%.

The J gene is TRBJ1-1, the V gene TRBV29-1; the match to TRBD1 covers 7 bases. Sequences were obtained from peripheral blood. The sequence derives from a woman in her 70s with active or convalescent COVID-19. The CDR3 bases are TGCAGCGTTAGCAAGGGGGCGAGTACTGAAGCTTTCTTT. This translates into CSVSKGASTEAFF.